Presented here are 31 T cell receptor beta chains from one specimen sequenced in a study of blood T cells in healthy people across ages. The second PCR ran about 6 to 12 cycles with a sample-barcoded 5' primer and J-beta primers. One entry per CDR3 protein results from TCRdb running MiXCR on the 5' RACE reads. The sample records around 1,700,000 distinct CDR3 sequences, under 30% being singletons. Material for sequencing was blood. The receptors were sampled from a woman aged 25 to 39 in good health.

Turning to this clonotype: The germline gene is not matched at one end of the junction; a read error may be the cause. This chain uses TRBV10-3 with TRBJ1-4; D remains ambiguous. This CDR3 comprises 13 residues. Germline CDR1 ENHRY, CDR2 SYGVKD. CDR3 bases: TGTGCCATCTCGGAGGCCCCTCGGGAAAAACGGTTTTTT. Protein sequence: CAISEAPREKRFF.

The CDR3 loop reads CSASPGAGELFF. CDR3 DNA: TGCAGCGCTTCCCCAGGGGCCGGGGAGCTGTTTTTT. This chain uses TRBV29-1 with TRBJ2-2, with TRBD1 as a possible D gene (6 bases). This CDR3 is built from 12 residues. Germline V gives CDR1 SQVTM, CDR2 ANQGSEA. Trimming stripped 7 bases from V and 6 bases from J, with 12 bases between.

This clonotype was observed at least ten times. The V call is TRBV18, the J call TRBJ2-1, with 8 bases lining up with TRBD1. V gave up 3 bases and J gave up 5 bases; unmatched junction bases: 3. The germline CDR1 and CDR2 sequences are KGHSH and LQKENI. The CDR3 covers 14 residues. In DNA form, the CDR3 reads TGTGCCAGCTCACCTGGACAGGGAAACAATGAGCAGTTCTTC. Amino acids: CASSPGQGNNEQFF.

The chain carries TRBV28 and TRBJ2-4; 9 positions agree with TRBD2. Trimming took 6 bases from V and 13 from J; bases not matched to a gene: 13. This CDR3 contains 14 residues. The V gene's germline CDR1 is MDHEN and CDR2 SYDVKM. The CDR3 coding sequence is TGTGCCAGCAGCGGCCCTAGCGGGATTGGTGAGCAGTACTTC. This gives the protein CASSGPSGIGEQYF.

This clonotype showed up just a few times. CDR3 residues: CATRRGLITNEQFF. The DNA for the CDR3 is TGTGCCACCAGACGGGGACTCATTACGAATGAGCAGTTCTTC. The chain has TRBV7-9 and TRBJ2-1; maybe TRBD2 (6 bases). Germline CDR1 is SEHNR and CDR2 is FQNEAQ (reference sequence). The CDR3 loop spans 14 amino acids. V was cut by 10 bases and J by 7 bases, with 20 bases left in between.

This clonotype was counted only a few times. Possible read error: a much larger clone is one base away. V usage is TRBV12-3 or TRBV12-4 and J usage is TRBJ2-3; 8 bases are shared with TRBD2. The length of the CDR3 is 14 residues. The CDR3 DNA is TGTGCCAGCAGCCTTGGACTAGCAACAGATACGCGGTATTTT. Translating gives CASSLGLATDTRYF.

This rearrangement joins TRBV12-3 or TRBV12-4 to TRBJ2-4, with 8 bases lining up with TRBD2. The end of the DNA fits TRBJ2-7 better, so the J call may be wrong. CDR3 length: 14 residues. The DNA for the CDR3 is TGTGCCAGCAGCTCTAGTAGCGGGGCGGTCGAGCAGTACTTC. Amino acids: CASSSSSGAVEQYF.

The table lists this clonotype with a few counts. V and J are TRBV20-1 and TRBJ1-1, with D uncertain. Trimming left V 2 bases short and J 8 bases short, with 15 bases between. From germline, CDR1 is DFQATT and CDR2 SNEGSKA (reference sequence). This CDR3 contains 13 residues. CDR3 in amino acids: CSARPTIGREAFF. DNA of the CDR3: TGCAGTGCTAGACCGACGATCGGGAGGGAAGCTTTCTTT.

In DNA, the CDR3 is TGCGCCAGCAGCCAATACGAGACTAGTGGATATGAGCAGTTCTTC. This translates into CASSQYETSGYEQFF. This chain links TRBV4-3 with TRBJ2-1; D is possibly TRBD2 (6 bases). CDR1 is LGHNA, CDR2 YSLEER, per germline. CDR3 length: 15 amino acids. The V and J ends lost 2 bases and 8 bases respectively, with 16 bases between them.

The chain has TRBV2 and TRBJ2-3, with TRBD1 identical over 7 bases. Looked up from germline, CDR1 is SNHLY and CDR2 is FYNNEI. The CDR3 length is 17 residues. J gave up 0 bases and V 11 bases, and 17 bases lay outside the gene matches. CDR3 protein: CAVPPRDSDLSTDTQYF. The CDR3 DNA reads as TGTGCCGTACCTCCGAGGGACAGCGACCTTAGCACAGATACGCAGTATTTT.

As to this clonotype: A much larger clone lies one base from this, so it may be a read error. This chain links TRBV28 with TRBJ2-5; D remains ambiguous. Trimming cost V 7 bases and J 11 bases, with 23 bases left between them. Germline assignment: CDR1 MDHEN and CDR2 SYDVKM. The CDR3 consists of 14 residues. The DNA of the CDR3 is TGTGCCAGCAACATGCGACTGCAAAACAATGAGCAGTACTTC. Encoded protein: CASNMRLQNNEQYF.

DNA of the CDR3: TGCAGTGCCAGAACAGGGGGCATTTATGGCTACACCTTC. It codes for CSARTGGIYGYTF. The rearrangement links TRBV20-1 to TRBJ1-2; 9 bases are shared with TRBD1. This CDR3 has 13 amino acids. J was trimmed by 5 bases and V by 6 bases; bases with no gene match: 7. In germline, CDR1 is DFQATT, CDR2 SNEGSKA (reference sequence).

The chain has TRBV12-5 and TRBJ2-1, with unresolved D. The CDR3 runs 13 residues. In germline, CDR1 is LGHNT, CDR2 FRNRAP. V shed 0 bases and J shed 8 bases, with 8 bases lying between them. The CDR3 coding sequence is TGTGCTAGTGGTTTGGTACTAACCGATGAGCAGTTCTTC. This sequence encodes CASGLVLTDEQFF.

Details on this clonotype: This clone may be a read error of a much larger clone one base away. The chain employs TRBV4-3 and TRBJ2-1, with D unresolved. Germline V gene lookup returns CDR1 LGHNA and CDR2 YSLEER. Trimming removed 4 bases from V and 9 bases from J, with 10 bases in between. This CDR3 has 12 amino acids. The DNA for the CDR3 is TGCGCCAGCAGCCGAACTTGCGGTGAGCAGTTCTTC. This codes for CASSRTCGEQFF.

The chain is built from TRBV6-5 and TRBJ1-1; D gene unclear. This CDR3 is built from 18 residues. V lost 2 bases and J lost 0, with 19 bases in between. The germline V gene has CDR1 MNHEY and CDR2 SVGAGI. In DNA, the CDR3 is TGTGCCAGCAGTTACACACAATCCGCGCCAGGCATGAACACTGAAGCTTTCTTT. Translation: CASSYTQSAPGMNTEAFF.

The V gene is TRBV20-1, the J gene TRBJ2-1; tentatively, D is TRBD2 (7 bases). CDR1 and CDR2 (germline): DFQATT, SNEGSKA (reference sequence). The germline V and J ends were trimmed by 2 bases and 2 bases, with 19 bases remaining between them. CDR3 length equals 17 residues. Written as DNA, the CDR3 is TGCAGTGCTAGAAGGGGGGGGAGCGGAGCCCCCTACAATGAGCAGTTCTTC. Translation gives CSARRGGSGAPYNEQFF.

This chain joins TRBV7-9 and TRBJ2-5, with TRBD1 identical over 7 bases. This CDR3 spans 20 amino acids. The trim removed 5 bases at V and 2 bases at J, leaving 23 bases unmatched. In germline, CDR1 is SEHNR, CDR2 FQNEAQ (reference sequence). CDR3 amino acids: CASSQLTGSEDRPLQETQYF. CDR3 coding DNA: TGTGCCAGCAGCCAACTCACGGGCTCAGAGGACAGGCCGCTTCAAGAGACCCAGTACTTC. Drawing the rest from reference TRBV7-9 and TRBJ2-5, the complete variable domain is DTGVSQNPRHKITKRGQNVTFRCDPISEHNRLYWYRQTLGQGPEFLTYFQNEAQLEKSRLLSDRFSAERPKGSFSTLEIQRTEQGDSAMYLCASSQLTGSEDRPLQETQYFGPGTRLLVL.

This clonotype was observed many times. This chain joins TRBV10-3 and TRBJ2-3; TRBD2 might be the D (5 bases). This CDR3 spans 15 amino acids. The V and J ends lost 9 bases and 3 bases respectively, with 19 bases between them. Germline CDR1 reads ENHRY; CDR2 reads SYGVKD. CDR3 DNA sequence: TGTGCCATGGGCGAAGGACTCTCCTTGACAGATACGCAGTATTTT. It codes for CAMGEGLSLTDTQYF.

This clonotype was seen a few times. CDR3 protein: CASSPEITYEQYF. DNA of the CDR3: TGTGCCAGCAGCCCGGAGATTACCTACGAGCAGTACTTC. The chain is built from TRBV7-2 and TRBJ2-7; D gene unclear. This CDR3 is built from 13 residues. Germline CDR1 and CDR2: SGHTA and FQGNSA. V lost 5 bases and J 2 bases, leaving 10 bases between the germline ends. The variable domain in full, with the rest retrieved from reference TRBV7-2 and TRBJ2-7, is GAGVSQSPSNKVTEKGKDVELRCDPISGHTALYWYRQSLGQGLEFLIYFQGNSAPDKSGLPSDRFSAERTGGSVSTLTIQRTQQEDSAVYLCASSPEITYEQYFGPGTRLTVT.

The CDR3 here is CASSGAGLAGEEQYF. CDR3 DNA sequence: TGTGCCAGCAGCGGGGCGGGACTAGCGGGGGAAGAGCAGTACTTC. The chain joins TRBV5-6 to TRBJ2-7, with TRBD2 matching over 14 bases. V lost 4 bases, J lost 7 bases, and 7 bases stayed unmatched. The CDR3 contains 15 residues. Per germline, CDR1 SGHDT and CDR2 YYEEEE.

This clonotype has a handful of counts. The chain joins TRBV5-1 to TRBJ2-1, with 8 bases aligning to TRBD2. Germline V gene sequence: CDR1 SGHRS, CDR2 YFSETQ. The CDR3 is made up of 16 amino acids. V lost 0 bases to trimming and J lost 2 bases; unmatched junction nucleotides: 4. CDR3 amino acids: CASSLVGGGTYNEQFF. Written as DNA, the CDR3 is TGCGCCAGCAGCTTGGTCGGGGGGGGTACCTACAATGAGCAGTTCTTC.

This clonotype was found many times. The rearrangement links TRBV11-2 to TRBJ2-7; D might be TRBD1 or TRBD2, each matching 5 bases. CDR1 is SGHAT and CDR2 is FQNNGV in the germline V gene. This CDR3 region has 13 residues. V was shortened by 6 bases and J by 5 bases, with 14 bases between the two germline ends. The CDR3 loop reads CASRRGVFNEQYF. The DNA of the CDR3 is TGTGCCAGCAGAAGAGGGGTTTTTAACGAGCAGTACTTC.

This clonotype occurred a few times. The rearrangement links TRBV7-2 to TRBJ1-5; D is unresolved. Trimming took off 2 bases at V and 6 bases at J, with 8 bases between the two ends. The CDR3 runs 13 residues. CDR1 SGHTA and CDR2 FQGNSA come from the germline V gene. As DNA, the CDR3 is TGTGCCAGCAGCTTAAAAGTCCGTCAGCCCCAGCATTTT. Its translation: CASSLKVRQPQHF.

V and J are TRBV3-1 and TRBJ2-7; D possibly corresponds to TRBD2 (6 bases). CDR3 size: 16 residues. CDR1 is LGHDT and CDR2 is YNNKEL in the germline V gene (reference sequence). The V gene lost 0 bases and the J gene lost 0 bases, with 12 bases spanning the gap. CDR3 DNA: TGTGCCAGCAGCCAAGATCCTGGGACTGTCTCCTACGAGCAGTACTTC. Its translation: CASSQDPGTVSYEQYF.

This chain connects TRBV20-1 to TRBJ2-4; D unclear. The germline CDR1 and CDR2 sequences are DFQATT and SNEGSKA (reference sequence). The CDR3 runs 11 residues. Trimming cost V 3 bases and J 13 bases, with 13 bases left between them. CDR3 sequence (DNA): TGCAGTGCTAGTGGCCCCCCTGAGCAGTACTTC. Protein product: CSASGPPEQYF.

This clonotype has at least ten counts. The genes are TRBV29-1 and TRBJ2-5, with 9 nucleotides matching TRBD1. Germline CDR1 and CDR2: SQVTM and ANQGSEA. The CDR3 is made up of 14 amino acids. Losses at the gene ends were 4 bases for V and 7 bases for J; bases not matched to a gene: 10. The CDR3 bases are TGCAGCGTTGGGAAACAGGGGGCTGGTGGGACCCAGTACTTC. It yields the protein CSVGKQGAGGTQYF.

This clonotype has at least ten counts. The chain carries TRBV10-3 and TRBJ2-1; no reliable D call. The CDR3 is made up of 13 amino acids. The germline gives CDR1 ENHRY, CDR2 SYGVKD. V shed 0 bases and J shed 5 bases, with 5 bases lying between them. For the CDR3, the DNA is TGTGCCATCAGTGAGTCGACCAACAATGAGCAGTTCTTC. This sequence encodes CAISESTNNEQFF.

The chain has TRBV5-1 and TRBJ1-2; D might be TRBD1 (5 bases). Trimming left V 4 bases short and J 4 bases short, with 23 bases between. The germline V gene encodes CDR1 SGHRS and CDR2 YFSETQ. The CDR3 length is 17 residues. CDR3 sequence: CASSPGLGTLLGYGYTF. Written as DNA, the CDR3 is TGCGCCAGCAGCCCAGGACTGGGGACGCTTCTCGGCTATGGCTACACCTTC.

This clonotype was recorded many times. The V gene is TRBV12-3 or TRBV12-4, the J gene TRBJ2-5; 8 bases are a match to TRBD2. Germline trimming cut 6 bases from V and 4 bases from J; bases unmatched to any gene: 4. This CDR3 spans 13 amino acids. The CDR3 is CASRFSGVETQYF. CDR3 nucleotide sequence: TGTGCCAGCAGATTTAGCGGGGTAGAGACCCAGTACTTC.

The chain joins TRBV27 to TRBJ1-6, with a weak D call TRBD1 (6 bases). The CDR3 spans 13 residues. CDR1 is MNHEY and CDR2 is SMNVEV in the germline V gene (reference sequence). V lost 3 bases, J lost 13 bases, and 13 bases lay in between. DNA for the CDR3: TGTGCCAGCAGTTTGGGCAGGGGAGTGCCCCTCCACTTT. This gives the protein CASSLGRGVPLHF.

This clonotype came up a few times. This chain uses TRBV5-5 with TRBJ2-5, with 7 bases matching TRBD1. J lost 3 bases, V lost 4 bases, and 6 bases had no gene match. Germline V gene data show CDR1 as SGHKS and CDR2 as YYEKEE (reference sequence). This CDR3 is built from 14 residues. In nucleotides, the CDR3 is TGTGCCAGCAGCCCGACAGGGAGAGAAGAGACCCAGTACTTC. Translated: CASSPTGREETQYF. Full variable domain (remainder filled in from reference TRBV5-5 and TRBJ2-5): DAGVTQSPTHLIKTRGQQVTLRCSPISGHKSVSWYQQVLGQGPQFIFQYYEKEERGRGNFPDRFSARQFPNYSSELNVNALLLGDSALYLCASSPTGREETQYFGPGTRLLVL.